The 5 T cell receptor beta chains below come from one sample, sequenced in a study of blood T cell repertoires in COVID-19. Sequenced by immunoSEQ multiplex PCR; TCRdb stores in-frame clones only, minus some. The repertoire holds about 430,000 clones, with roughly 88% as singletons. The sample comprised PBMCs or T cells enriched from blood (not recorded which). The receptors were gathered from a woman younger than 35 who had been exposed to COVID-19.

This chain joins TRBV5-1 and TRBJ1-1; 7 nucleotides align to TRBD1. CDR3 length: 14 amino acids. The ends lost 8 bases at V and 7 bases at J; junction bases unmatched: 14. Germline V gene lookup returns CDR1 SGHRS and CDR2 YFSETQ. In DNA, the CDR3 is TGCGCCAGTTCATACAGGGGATCCGCCGATGAAGCTTTCTTT. It codes for CASSYRGSADEAFF.

A single count supports this clone. J is TRBJ2-1 and V is TRBV24-1, with D possibly matching TRBD1 (6 bases). This CDR3 is built from 14 residues. Trimming took off 7 bases at V and 6 bases at J, with 15 bases between the two ends. Per the germline V gene, CDR1 is KGHDR and CDR2 is SFDVKD. Here the CDR3 DNA reads TGTGCCACCAGCGCGTACAGGGACCGCAATGAGCAGTTCTTC. Protein: CATSAYRDRNEQFF.

CDR3 DNA: TGTGCCAGCAGGCCTAGCGGTTCCTACGAGCAGTACTTC. Residues: CASRPSGSYEQYF. The chain carries TRBV7-2 and TRBJ2-7, with 7 bases identical to TRBD2. The CDR3 has 13 amino acids. Germline V lookup: CDR1 SGHTA, CDR2 FQGNSA. Trimming took 6 bases from V and 1 from J; bases not matched to a gene: 3.

The chain uses TRBV3-1 (or the pseudogene TRBV3-2) and TRBJ1-6; 9 nucleotides align to TRBD1. Germline V gene lookup returns CDR1 LGHDT and CDR2 YNNKEL (reference sequence). V was clipped by 3 bases and J by 9 bases; unmatched bases: 0. The CDR3 consists of 13 residues. CDR3 nucleotide sequence: TGTGCCAGCAGCCAGGGACAGGGTTCACCCCTCCACTTT. Its translation: CASSQGQGSPLHF.

This chain links TRBV19 with TRBJ2-1; the D gene is possibly TRBD1 (5 bases). This CDR3 region has 13 residues. V was clipped by 4 bases and J by 9 bases, with 13 bases between them. Germline V CDR1 and CDR2: LNHDA, SQIVND (reference sequence). The chain's CDR3 is CASSNPGPSEQFF. Here the CDR3 DNA reads TGTGCCAGTAGTAATCCAGGGCCAAGTGAGCAGTTCTTC.